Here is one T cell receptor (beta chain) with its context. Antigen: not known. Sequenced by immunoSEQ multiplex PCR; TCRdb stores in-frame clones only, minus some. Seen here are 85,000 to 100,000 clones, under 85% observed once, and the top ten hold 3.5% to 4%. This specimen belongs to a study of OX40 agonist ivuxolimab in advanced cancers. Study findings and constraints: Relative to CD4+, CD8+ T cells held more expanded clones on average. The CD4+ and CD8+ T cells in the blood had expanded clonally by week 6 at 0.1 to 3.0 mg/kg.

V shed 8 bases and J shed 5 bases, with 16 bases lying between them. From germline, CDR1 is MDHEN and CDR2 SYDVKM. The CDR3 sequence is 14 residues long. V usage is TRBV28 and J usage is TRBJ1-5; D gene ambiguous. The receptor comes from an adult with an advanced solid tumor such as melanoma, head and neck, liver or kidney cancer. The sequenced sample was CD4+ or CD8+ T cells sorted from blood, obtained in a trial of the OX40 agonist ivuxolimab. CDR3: CASSLARRDQPQHF. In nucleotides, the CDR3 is TGTGCCAGCTCCTTGGCACGCCGGGATCAGCCCCAGCATTTT. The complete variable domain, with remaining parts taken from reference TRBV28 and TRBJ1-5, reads DVKVTQSSRYLVKRTGEKVFLECVQDMDHENMFWYRQDPGLGLRLIYFSYDVKMKEKGDIPEGYSVSREKKERFSLILESASTNQTSMYLCASSLARRDQPQHFGDGTRLSIL.